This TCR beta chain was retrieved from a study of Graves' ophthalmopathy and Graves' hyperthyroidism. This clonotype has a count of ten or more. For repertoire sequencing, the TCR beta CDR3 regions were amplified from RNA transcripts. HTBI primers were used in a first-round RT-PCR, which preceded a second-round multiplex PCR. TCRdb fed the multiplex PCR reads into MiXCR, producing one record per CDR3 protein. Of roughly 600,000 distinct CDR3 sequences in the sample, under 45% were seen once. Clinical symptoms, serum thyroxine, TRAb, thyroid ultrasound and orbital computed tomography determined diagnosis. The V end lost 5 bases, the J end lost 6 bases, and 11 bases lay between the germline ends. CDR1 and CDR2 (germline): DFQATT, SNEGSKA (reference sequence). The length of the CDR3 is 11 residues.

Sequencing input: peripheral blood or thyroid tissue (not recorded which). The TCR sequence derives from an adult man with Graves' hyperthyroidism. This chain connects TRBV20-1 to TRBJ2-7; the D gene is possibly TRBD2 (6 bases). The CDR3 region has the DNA TGCAGTGCTCCGCAGGGAGGCGAGCAGTACTTC. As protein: CSAPQGGEQYF.